The 2 T cell receptor beta chains below all came from one sample that was sequenced in a study of graft-versus-host responses after intestinal transplantation. Only in-frame clones appear in the TCRdb table, and some are missing; sequencing was by immunoSEQ multiplex PCR. The sample holds about 9,600 clones, approximately 80% seen once. Researchers processed graft tissue to release intraepithelial and lamina propria lymphocytes. The sequencing here drew on ileum tissue, taken around 450 days after intestinal transplantation. The receptors shown here come from a human patient who received an intestinal transplant, so some T cells may come from the graft donor.

V gene TRBV11-2 combines with J gene TRBJ1-4; possibly TRBD1 for D (5 bases). V lost 2 bases to trimming and J lost 3 bases, with 10 bases between them. Germline V gene data show CDR1 as SGHAT and CDR2 as FQNNGV. The CDR3 has 15 residues. This CDR3 reads CASSLQGLPNEKLFF. CDR3 sequence (DNA): TGTGCCAGCAGCTTACAGGGACTTCCTAATGAAAAACTGTTTTTT.

The rearrangement uses TRBV6-4 and TRBJ2-3; D might be TRBD1 (6 bases). Germline assignment: CDR1 MRHNA and CDR2 SNTAGT. The CDR3 is 15 residues long. With 4 bases removed from V and 1 base from J, the gap between germline ends came to 12 bases. CDR3 bases: TGTGCCAGCAGTGCCTTGGCAGGGGGCACAGATACGCAGTATTTT. Its translation is CASSALAGGTDTQYF.